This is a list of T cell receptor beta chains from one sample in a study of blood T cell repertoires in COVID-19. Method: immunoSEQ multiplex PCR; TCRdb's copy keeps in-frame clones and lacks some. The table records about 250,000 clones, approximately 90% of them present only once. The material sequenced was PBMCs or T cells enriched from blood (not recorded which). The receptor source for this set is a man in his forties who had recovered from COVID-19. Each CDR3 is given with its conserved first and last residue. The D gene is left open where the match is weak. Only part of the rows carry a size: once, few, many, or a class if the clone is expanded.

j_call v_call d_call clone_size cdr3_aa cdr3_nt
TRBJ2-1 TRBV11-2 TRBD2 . CASSLGLAGAIPSYNEQFF TGTGCCAGCAGCTTGGGACTAGCGGGGGCCATTCCTTCCTACAATGAGCAGTTCTTC
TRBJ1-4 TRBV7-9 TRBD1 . CASSRGQDNEKLFF TGTGCCAGCAGCCGGGGACAGGATAATGAAAAACTGTTTTTT
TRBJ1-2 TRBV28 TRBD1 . CASRTGEGYGYTF TGTGCCAGCAGGACAGGGGAGGGCTATGGCTACACCTTC
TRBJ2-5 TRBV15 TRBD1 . CATSREGTGNSETQYF TGTGCCACCAGCAGAGAGGGGACAGGTAATTCCGAGACCCAGTACTTC
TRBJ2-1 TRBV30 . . CAWSFPGLYNEQFF TGTGCCTGGAGTTTCCCGGGACTTTACAATGAGCAGTTCTTC
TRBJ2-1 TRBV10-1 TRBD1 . CASVETGASSYNEQFF TGCGCCAGCGTTGAGACAGGGGCCAGCTCCTACAATGAGCAGTTCTTC
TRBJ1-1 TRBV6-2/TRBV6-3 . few CASSRTDGTEAFF TGTGCCAGCAGCCGGACTGACGGCACTGAAGCTTTCTTT
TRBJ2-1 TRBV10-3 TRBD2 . CAISVGLAADNEQFF TGTGCCATCAGTGTGGGGCTAGCGGCCGACAATGAGCAGTTCTTC
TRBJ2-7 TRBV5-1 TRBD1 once CASSLGSGTGGEQYF TGCGCCAGCAGCTTGGGATCCGGGACAGGGGGCGAGCAGTACTTC
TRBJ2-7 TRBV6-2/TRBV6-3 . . CASSNNPGLPYEQYF TGTGCCAGCAGCAATAACCCGGGACTTCCCTACGAGCAGTACTTC
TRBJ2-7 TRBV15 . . CATSLNRNYEQYF TGTGCCACCAGTTTAAACAGGAACTACGAGCAGTACTTC
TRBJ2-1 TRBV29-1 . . CSVAIAPSSYNEQFF TGCAGCGTTGCAATAGCGCCTAGCTCCTACAATGAGCAGTTCTTC
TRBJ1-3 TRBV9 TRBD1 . CASSVGGTGARNTIYF TGTGCCAGCAGCGTAGGCGGGACAGGAGCCCGAAACACCATATATTTT
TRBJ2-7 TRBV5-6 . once CASPLRGGLYEQYF TGTGCCAGCCCTCTTAGGGGGGGACTCTACGAGCAGTACTTC
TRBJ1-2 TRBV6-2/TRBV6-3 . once CASSYGQAGGYTF TGTGCCAGCAGTTACGGTCAGGCGGGGGGCTACACCTTC
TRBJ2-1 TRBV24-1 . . CATSDRAGLSYNEQFF TGTGCCACCAGTGATCGAGCGGGTCTCTCCTACAATGAGCAGTTCTTC